This section outlines one T cell receptor beta chain sequence together with its context. Its antigen is undetermined. With 60 Vbeta and 13 Jbeta primers, the PCR was carried out. Method: immunoSEQ multiplex PCR; TCRdb's copy keeps in-frame clones and lacks some. There are 120,000 or so clones in the sample; approximately 74% occur only once, and roughly 11% lies in the top ten. There are 14 residues in the CDR3. V lost 5 bases, J lost 3 bases, and 8 bases lay in between. CDR1 is LNHDA, CDR2 SQIVND, per germline (reference sequence). This record comes from a study of cytomegalovirus exposure and HLA in healthy donors. Study-level results: An ancestry cluster, one associated with Asian ancestry, reportedly showed fewer N-insertions than the roughly 610-donor mean in a later analysis. For most TCR sequences rarity was the rule, although some public TCRs occurred in many donors. When analyzed later, the rates of TCR association showed variation by HLA locus, with DRB1 the most and HLA-C the fewest. An analysis that was carried out later associated 16,000 or so TCR beta sequences with HLA alleles at 0.05 false discovery rate.

The TCR was taken from a woman aged 50 to 65 in good health and CMV-seropositive. Sequencing input: PBMCs. This chain links TRBV19 with TRBJ1-6, with D possibly being TRBD1 (5 bases). As DNA, the CDR3 is TGTGCCAGTAGTGGGGCTGTCTATAATTCACCCCTCCACTTT. Encoded protein: CASSGAVYNSPLHF.